This TCR beta chain was retrieved from a study of T-cell reconstitution after alpha-beta-depleted transplantation in children. Preparation of the TCRbeta library used unique molecular identifiers. TCRdb processed the PCR reads anew with MiXCR; each CDR3 protein has one entry. Here the sample spans just over 350,000 distinct CDR3 sequences, about 14% being singletons. Between the trimmed V and J ends, which lost 3 bases and 1 base, there was a span of 9 bases. Germline V gene data show CDR1 as SGHAT and CDR2 as FQNNGV. The CDR3 sequence is 14 residues long. The receptor's source is a human donor who donated a stem cell graft to a child with Fanconi anemia. The input for sequencing was PBMCs, taken from the stem cell graft. The V gene is TRBV11-2, the J gene TRBJ1-1; D remains unclear. CDR3 in amino acids: CASSFRGRNTEAFF. The DNA for the CDR3 is TGTGCCAGCAGCTTCCGGGGAAGGAACACTGAAGCTTTCTTT.